This T cell receptor beta chain was identified in a study of T cell responses to AZD1222 COVID-19 vaccine (dated by TCRdb to the early 2020s). About the investigation overall: A total of over 230 trial participants underwent TCR sequencing, of whom nearly 210 had received two doses of AZD1222 and some 25 had received two doses of the MenACWY control vaccine. Enrollment into the trials was organized by age into subgroups of 18-55, 56-69 and 70-plus years, and those subgroups contained roughly 160, 29 and 62 TCR-sequenced participants, respectively. Study-wide conclusions, independent of this receptor: After two AZD1222 doses, both the breadth and the depth of spike-specific TCRs were significantly higher than at day 0 and than in MenACWY recipients. Reportedly, almost half of the unique spike-specific TCRs recognized epitopes lying outside the regions that are mutated in the B.1.351 and B.1.1.7 variants. The 56-69-year group was small, and its depth increase did not reach significance, likely because of low power. Because no day 14 peak-response samples were available, repertoires were characterized only after the peak T cell response. Only 5 to 7 AZD1222 recipients were SARS-CoV-2 seropositive at baseline, limiting conclusions about previously exposed vaccinees. CD4 TCRs associated with the vaccine covered the entire spike protein, and the dominant responses were in regions 160-218 and 743-854. Participants were mostly white British and included more females than males, and it was suggested by the authors that clonal diversity may have been underestimated.

Read against the paper, the sample's time point label means: about 28 days (+/-7) after the second vaccine dose. AZD1222 recipients given second doses at about 4 weeks or at about 12 weeks were pooled, since spike-specific TCR depth and breadth were not found to differ between the two schedules. Vaccinee samples were obtained from the UK trials COV001 and COV002, which included a single-blind randomized controlled phase 2/3 trial of AZD1222 (ChAdOx1 nCoV-19) in healthy adults. Trial participant PBMC samples were collected at day 0 and day 28 after the second dose for TCRbeta chain sequencing. Reading from cysteine to phenylalanine, the CDR3 counts 16 amino acids. Of the read, only the CDR3 DNA is kept; its 48 bases are in frame from base 1. CDR1 and CDR2 (MDHEN, SYDVKM) derive from the germline V gene. After removal of 3 bases from V and 2 bases from J, the junction retains 7 bases not matched to a gene.

Remarks on this clone: The antigen it recognizes is unknown. Base qualities were left out, and no much larger clone turns up one base away.

The CDR3 regions of human TCRbeta chains were subjected to immunosequencing. Turning to the authors' computational methods: Repertoire TCRs were matched against a reference library of SARS-CoV-2-specific TCRs generated with the MIRA antigen-specificity platform. Breadth was defined as the fraction of unique TCRs that were SARS-CoV-2-associated, and depth was defined as the fraction of total T cells that were SARS-CoV-2-associated. Using the MIRA data, each spike-specific TCR was assigned both to the spike region to which the TCR was reactive and to a CD4 or CD8 class. Log10-transformed breadth and depth values were compared by one-way ANOVA with Sidak's multiple comparisons tests. TCRdb's version of the immuneACCESS table is confined to in-frame rearrangements and falls short of the full clone set. An unresolved V gene accounts for under half of the shortfall where checked; the remainder is of unknown origin. D and trimming were read from the DNA, whereas the V and J calls and clone size are those reported in that table. The sample table lists roughly 180,000 clones, roughly nine tenths of them with a count of one. The leading ten clones occupy around 1.6% of the sample.

Here the sequenced sample was peripheral blood, taken 28 days after the second AZD1222 dose. This sequence was found in an adult who received the AZD1222 COVID-19 vaccine. In this chain, TRBV28 is recombined with TRBJ2-3; 8 central nucleotides agree with TRBD1. The CDR3 protein sequence reads: CASSLGETGDTDTQYF. The sequence in DNA is TGTGCCAGCAGTTTGGGGGAGACAGGGGACACAGATACGCAGTATTTT. Supplemented by the reference TRBV28 and TRBJ2-3 proteins around the CDR3, the complete variable domain is DVKVTQSSRYLVKRTGEKVFLECVQDMDHENMFWYRQDPGLGLRLIYFSYDVKMKEKGDIPEGYSVSREKKERFSLILESASTNQTSMYLCASSLGETGDTDTQYFGPGTRLTVL.